The T cell receptor (beta chain) under discussion was sequenced for a study of T cells in Graves' hyperthyroidism and ophthalmopathy. PBMCs were obtained from over 8.5 ml fresh peripheral blood. TCR beta CDR3 region amplification was performed from RNA transcripts. First-round RT-PCR of the TCR CDR3 relied on the HTBI primer set. One entry per CDR3 protein results from TCRdb running MiXCR on the multiplex PCR reads. The sample includes 730,000 or so distinct CDR3 sequences, roughly a sixth seen only once; the top ten take roughly a sixth. Study-level findings and limits: Patients with ophthalmopathy were separated from those with stable hyperthyroidism by a 13 V-J model.

This clonotype was seen repeatedly, ten times or more. The antigen remains unidentified. CDR1 LGHDT and CDR2 YNNKEL come from the germline V gene (reference sequence). The V end was cut by 0 bases, the J end by 2 bases, with 16 bases between. This CDR3 spans 17 amino acids. The sample comprised blood. J is TRBJ1-2 and V is TRBV3-1, with a weak D call TRBD1 (6 bases). This TCR was sampled from a woman aged 45 to 65 with Graves' hyperthyroidism that later progressed to Graves' ophthalmopathy. The CDR3 DNA is TGTGCCAGCAGCCAAGAAAGGGGTTTCGGACAGAACTATGGCTACACCTTC. Its translation is CASSQERGFGQNYGYTF.